This T cell receptor (beta chain) was sequenced in a study of PD-L1 blockade in urothelial cancer. Study as a whole: Prior chemotherapy in patients spanned 0 to 3 regimens.

Per the germline V gene, CDR1 is SGHTA and CDR2 is FQGTGA. V was clipped by 5 bases and J by 6 bases, with 14 bases between them. The CDR3 has 14 residues. Time point noted: pretreatment peripheral blood. Patients' cancers were locally advanced or metastatic urothelial carcinomas. Each patient gave between 1 and 8 samples, pretreatment and on-treatment. Profiled with immunoSEQ multiplex PCR; TCRdb holds only in-frame clones, not every one. This sample yields tens of thousands of clones, of which about 83% are seen a single time; about an eighth belongs to the top ten. This chain connects TRBV7-3 to TRBJ2-1; the D gene is possibly TRBD2 (5 bases). The receptor was isolated from a man in his fifties or sixties with urothelial cancer. The sample was PBMCs, taken around atezolizumab (anti-PD-L1) treatment. CDR3 amino acids: CASSKDSRSNEQFF. Written as DNA, the CDR3 is TGTGCCAGCAGCAAGGACTCCCGAAGCAATGAGCAGTTCTTC.